Following are 7 T cell receptor beta chains from one sample sequenced in a study of cytomegalovirus exposure and HLA in healthy donors. Amplification used 60 Vbeta primers and 13 Jbeta primers. The method was immunoSEQ multiplex PCR; TCRdb's version includes in-frame clones alone and lacks a portion of them. The sample holds 150,000 to 200,000 clones; 83% are singletons and the top ten take 1.6%. Sequencing was done on a sample of PBMCs. All receptors derive from a man between 45 and 60 years old in good health and CMV-seronegative.

This sequence joins TRBV19 and TRBJ1-2; D is unresolved. The CDR3 is made up of 14 amino acids. The V end lost 7 bases, the J end lost 2 bases, and 14 bases lay between the germline ends. The V gene's germline CDR1 is LNHDA and CDR2 SQIVND (reference sequence). The CDR3 loop reads CASTMAAPNYGYTF. The CDR3 DNA is TGTGCCAGTACCATGGCGGCACCGAACTATGGCTACACCTTC.

The chain joins TRBV6-5 to TRBJ2-7; perhaps TRBD1 as D (5 bases). Per the germline V gene, CDR1 is MNHEY and CDR2 is SVGAGI. The CDR3 spans 16 residues. The germline V and J ends were trimmed by 4 bases and 3 bases, with 19 bases remaining between them. CDR3 amino acids: CASSWGGGITVYEQYF. The CDR3 DNA reads as TGTGCCAGCAGTTGGGGCGGTGGTATTACGGTCTACGAGCAGTACTTC.

V is TRBV5-1 and J is TRBJ2-7, with 9 bases identical to TRBD1. This CDR3 region has 15 residues. The J segment lost 3 bases and the V segment lost 4 bases, leaving 8 bases of the junction unmatched. Germline-derived CDR1 and CDR2 are SGHRS and YFSETQ. CDR3: CASSTGQGGLYEQYF. CDR3 coding DNA: TGCGCCAGCAGCACGGGACAGGGAGGCCTCTACGAGCAGTACTTC.

This rearrangement joins TRBV6-1 to TRBJ2-3; TRBD1 agrees at 8 bases. Unmatched junction bases numbered 10, after V lost 6 bases and J lost 5 bases. This CDR3 is built from 15 residues. CDR1 MNHNS and CDR2 SASEGT come from the germline V gene. The CDR3, as DNA: TGTGCCAGCAGCCTCCGGACAGGGTCGAGAGATACGCAGTATTTT. The encoded protein is CASSLRTGSRDTQYF.

This clone has only a few counts. The chain employs TRBV4-3 and TRBJ2-1; D gene unclear. The CDR3 is made up of 14 amino acids. Germline V CDR1 and CDR2: LGHNA, YSLEER. V lost 0 bases to trimming and J lost 8 bases, with 11 bases between them. CDR3 in amino acids: CASSQDPSSYEQFF. The CDR3, as DNA: TGCGCCAGCAGCCAAGATCCCTCCAGTTATGAGCAGTTCTTC.

The chain couples TRBV6-1 to TRBJ1-2, with TRBD1 identical over 7 bases. The CDR3 covers 13 residues. Germline assignment: CDR1 MNHNS and CDR2 SASEGT. The J segment lost 6 bases and the V segment lost 5 bases, leaving 6 bases of the junction unmatched. The CDR3 DNA is TGTGCCAGCAGTCCACAGGGGTTCGATGGCTACACCTTC. It yields the protein CASSPQGFDGYTF.

The V gene is TRBV2, the J gene TRBJ2-1, with TRBD2 as a possible D gene (7 bases). This CDR3 spans 13 amino acids. Germline CDR1 SNHLY, CDR2 FYNNEI. Trimming cost V 5 bases and J 8 bases, with 13 bases left between them. CDR3 in amino acids: CASSLWGGHEQFF. In DNA form, the CDR3 reads TGTGCCAGCAGTTTATGGGGGGGCCATGAGCAGTTCTTC.